A single sample gave rise to the 5 T cell receptor beta chains below, sequenced in a study of blood T cell repertoires in COVID-19. Method: immunoSEQ multiplex PCR; TCRdb's copy keeps in-frame clones and lacks some. The sample has 470,000 or so clones, 70% to 90% seen once. Material for sequencing was PBMCs or T cells enriched from blood (not recorded which). These receptor sequences come from a woman aged 18-29 years with acute COVID-19.

The CDR3 nucleotides read TGTGCCACCAGCAGAGGGGACAGGGCGAGCTCCTACGAGCAGTACTTC. This codes for CATSRGDRASSYEQYF. The chain employs TRBV15 and TRBJ2-7; TRBD1 aligns across 9 bases. The CDR3 spans 16 residues. V shed 1 base, J shed 0 bases, and the junction held 4 bases outside the gene matches. The germline CDR1 and CDR2 sequences are LNHNV and YYDKDF (reference sequence).

The chain recombines TRBV7-6 with TRBJ1-6, with 9 bases aligning to TRBD1. This CDR3 contains 15 residues. Germline assignment: CDR1 SGHVS and CDR2 FNYEAQ. Germline trimming cut 5 bases from V and 6 bases from J; bases unmatched to any gene: 5. The CDR3 DNA reads as TGTGCCAGCAGCCGGACGGGACAGGGTAATTCACCCCTCCACTTT. Amino acid sequence: CASSRTGQGNSPLHF.

The J gene is TRBJ1-1, the V gene TRBV29-1; D call uncertain. CDR1 SQVTM and CDR2 ANQGSEA come from the germline V gene. CDR3 size: 13 residues. The V and J ends lost 5 bases and 0 bases respectively, with 10 bases between them. The CDR3, as DNA: TGCAGCGTTCGACACGATATGAACACTGAAGCTTTCTTT. Translating gives CSVRHDMNTEAFF.

There are a few counts of this clone. V and J are TRBV14 and TRBJ1-2; 7 positions agree with TRBD1. The CDR3 spans 14 residues. Looked up from germline, CDR1 is SGHDN and CDR2 is FVKESK. Trimming at V came to 1 base and at J to 4 bases, leaving 3 bases not matched to a gene. CDR3 region: CASSQAGQSYGYTF. The CDR3 DNA reads as TGTGCCAGCAGCCAAGCGGGACAGAGCTATGGCTACACCTTC.

This chain joins TRBV19 and TRBJ1-4; D is possibly TRBD1 (6 bases). Germline loops: CDR1 LNHDA, CDR2 SQIVND (reference sequence). The CDR3 length is 13 residues. The germline V and J ends were trimmed by 7 bases and 8 bases, with 14 bases remaining between them. CDR3: CASTQGFAEKLFF. Here the CDR3 DNA reads TGTGCCAGTACTCAGGGGTTTGCGGAAAAACTGTTTTTT.